This passage covers 32 T cell receptor beta chains from one sample sequenced in a study of OX40 agonist ivuxolimab in advanced cancers. TCRdb's copy holds only in-frame clones and misses some; the assay was immunoSEQ multiplex PCR. The repertoire consists of about 73,000 clones, with approximately 92% occurring once and the leading ten covering about 0.51%. Here the sequenced sample was CD4+ or CD8+ T cells sorted from blood, taken in a trial of the OX40 agonist ivuxolimab. These receptor sequences come from an adult with an advanced solid tumor such as melanoma, head and neck, liver or kidney cancer.

The J gene is TRBJ1-5, the V gene TRBV18; possible D gene TRBD1, 6 bases. The germline V gene encodes CDR1 KGHSH and CDR2 LQKENI. The V and J ends lost 4 bases and 9 bases respectively, with 19 bases between them. CDR3 size: 15 residues. The CDR3 spells CASSRREGGLSPQHF. CDR3 in DNA: TGTGCCAGCTCACGCCGTGAAGGGGGGCTGTCGCCCCAGCATTTT. Using reference TRBV18 and TRBJ1-5 for the parts outside the CDR3, the full variable domain is NAGVMQNPRHLVRRRGQEARLRCSPMKGHSHVYWYRQLPEEGLKFMVYLQKENIIDESGMPKERFSAEFPKEGPSILRIQQVVRGDSAAYFCASSRREGGLSPQHFGDGTRLSIL.

This chain uses TRBV9 with TRBJ1-2, with 7 bases identical to TRBD1. From germline, CDR1 is SGDLS and CDR2 YYNGEE. Losses at the gene ends were 3 bases for V and 0 bases for J; bases not matched to a gene: 5. The CDR3 runs to 15 residues. The CDR3 is CASSAQGTANYGYTF. CDR3 in DNA: TGTGCCAGCAGCGCACAGGGGACAGCTAACTATGGCTACACCTTC.

This rearrangement joins TRBV28 to TRBJ1-2, with TRBD1 matching 7 bases. CDR3 length equals 13 residues. Germline V gives CDR1 MDHEN, CDR2 SYDVKM. Trimming took 2 bases from V and 8 from J; bases not matched to a gene: 5. The CDR3 coding sequence is TGTGCCAGCAGTTTACAGGGGGTCGGGGGCTACACCTTC. It is translated as CASSLQGVGGYTF.

The chain recombines TRBV7-2 with TRBJ1-2; TRBD1 is a possible D gene (6 bases). This CDR3 contains 13 residues. CDR1 is SGHTA, CDR2 FQGNSA, per germline. The V and J ends lost 2 bases and 8 bases respectively, with 12 bases between them. The CDR3 loop is CASSLIGQYGYTF. The CDR3 coding sequence is TGTGCCAGCAGCTTAATCGGACAGTACGGCTACACCTTC.

CDR3 amino acids: CAWSVSTGGWGLLAEKLFF. CDR3 nucleotides: TGTGCCTGGAGTGTATCGACAGGGGGATGGGGGCTATTGGCTGAAAAACTGTTTTTT. The chain has TRBV30 and TRBJ1-4, with 9 bases fitting TRBD1. With 0 bases clipped from V and 7 bases from J, the junction kept 18 bases outside the gene matches. From germline, CDR1 is GTSNPN and CDR2 SVGIG (reference sequence). CDR3 length: 19 residues.

The V and J genes are TRBV18 and TRBJ1-1; D is uncertain. CDR1 and CDR2 from the germline V gene are KGHSH and LQKENI. V gave up 1 base and J gave up 1 base, with 4 bases separating them. The CDR3 totals 13 residues. The DNA of the CDR3 is TGTGCCAGCTCACCACTAGGGAACACTGAAGCTTTCTTT. Amino acid sequence: CASSPLGNTEAFF.

In this sample, this clone turned up a few times. The chain uses TRBV6-5 and TRBJ2-1; D gene unclear. CDR1 is MNHEY and CDR2 is SVGAGI in the germline V gene. V lost 2 bases and J lost 4, with 6 bases in between. CDR3 size: 13 residues. The CDR3 region is CASSYRTYNEQFF. DNA of the CDR3: TGTGCCAGCAGTTACAGAACATACAATGAGCAGTTCTTC.

The chain has TRBV5-1 and TRBJ1-4; no reliable D call. The CDR3 extends over 15 amino acids. Germline V gives CDR1 SGHRS, CDR2 YFSETQ. V gave up 4 bases and J gave up 0 bases, with 10 bases separating them. CDR3 in amino acids: CASSTEPATNEKLFF. CDR3 coding DNA: TGCGCCAGCAGCACGGAGCCGGCAACTAATGAAAAACTGTTTTTT.

The table lists this clone with a few counts. The chain carries TRBV6-4 and TRBJ1-1; 9 bases match TRBD1. Germline assignment: CDR1 MRHNA and CDR2 SNTAGT. The J segment lost 11 bases and the V segment lost 4 bases, leaving 11 bases of the junction unmatched. This CDR3 contains 14 residues. CDR3 sequence reads: CASSVNPGQGTAFF. In nucleotides, the CDR3 is TGTGCCAGCAGTGTCAATCCGGGACAGGGAACGGCTTTCTTT.

Points on this clone: The junction shows a germline mismatch at one end, possibly a read error. This chain links TRBV29-1 with TRBJ2-1; D uncertain. The CDR3 totals 12 residues. Per germline, CDR1 SQVTM and CDR2 ANQGSEA. The DNA for the CDR3 is TGCAACGTTGAAACACTAAAGAATGAGCAGTTCTTC. Its translation is CNVETLKNEQFF.

This chain uses TRBV5-1 with TRBJ2-5; D gene unclear. Between the trimmed V and J ends, which lost 0 bases and 7 bases, there was a span of 10 bases. Germline CDR1 SGHRS, CDR2 YFSETQ. CDR3 size: 13 residues. CDR3 loop: CASSLGPESTQYF. The CDR3 nucleotides are TGCGCCAGCAGCTTGGGACCGGAGTCGACCCAGTACTTC.

The CDR3 loop reads CASSSTYPAVYEQYF. DNA for the CDR3: TGTGCCAGCAGCTCGACCTACCCGGCAGTCTACGAGCAGTACTTC. V gene TRBV6-5 combines with J gene TRBJ2-7; D is ambiguous. The CDR3 is made up of 15 amino acids. Trimming removed 6 bases from V and 3 bases from J, with 18 bases in between. Germline values: CDR1 MNHEY, CDR2 SVGAGI.

CDR3 region: CASSSLPQAADLAGGPSYEQYF. The CDR3 nucleotides are TGTGCCAGCAGTTCTCTACCACAGGCGGCTGATCTAGCGGGAGGGCCCTCCTACGAGCAGTACTTC. The J gene is TRBJ2-7, the V gene TRBV27; 12 bases line up with TRBD2. Unmatched junction bases numbered 22, after V lost 4 bases and J lost 0 bases. Germline V gene data show CDR1 as MNHEY and CDR2 as SMNVEV (reference sequence). This CDR3 has 22 amino acids.

The rearrangement joins TRBV7-2 to TRBJ2-3; 7 bases line up with TRBD2. CDR1 is SGHTA and CDR2 is FQGNSA in the germline V gene. The CDR3 spans 15 residues. The V gene end was trimmed by 1 base and the J gene end by 2 bases; junction bases not matched to a gene: 3. For the CDR3, the DNA is TGTGCCAGCAGCTTAGTGCGGGGGTACACAGATACGCAGTATTTT. This translates into CASSLVRGYTDTQYF.

V gene TRBV19 combines with J gene TRBJ2-5, with a weak D call TRBD2 (6 bases). Trimming took off 3 bases at V and 4 bases at J, with 9 bases between the two ends. The germline V gene has CDR1 LNHDA and CDR2 SQIVND (reference sequence). The CDR3 loop spans 13 amino acids. The CDR3 here is CASSMGGGETQYF. The CDR3 DNA follows: TGTGCCAGTAGTATGGGGGGTGGAGAGACCCAGTACTTC.

The chain is built from TRBV19 and TRBJ1-1; D gene unclear. Germline CDR1 is LNHDA and CDR2 is SQIVND (reference sequence). The germline V and J ends were trimmed by 5 bases and 1 base, with 8 bases remaining between them. This CDR3 region has 13 residues. The CDR3: CASSDIPNTEAFF. CDR3 coding DNA: TGTGCCAGTAGTGACATACCGAACACTGAAGCTTTCTTT.

V is TRBV19 and J is TRBJ1-1, with D possibly being TRBD1 (5 bases). This CDR3 has 15 amino acids. The germline V and J ends were trimmed by 1 base and 6 bases, with 15 bases remaining between them. Germline loops: CDR1 LNHDA, CDR2 SQIVND (reference sequence). The CDR3 spells CASSIVEGALAEAFF. CDR3 sequence (DNA): TGTGCCAGTAGTATAGTTGAAGGGGCATTGGCTGAAGCTTTCTTT.

This rearrangement joins TRBV28 to TRBJ2-3, with D possibly TRBD1 on 5 matching bases. The germline V and J ends were trimmed by 3 bases and 0 bases, with 7 bases remaining between them. The CDR3 has 14 amino acids. Germline lookup yields CDR1 MDHEN and CDR2 SYDVKM. CDR3 in amino acids: CASSLAGSTDTQYF. The DNA for the CDR3 is TGTGCCAGCAGTTTGGCAGGGAGCACAGATACGCAGTATTTT.

The V call is TRBV18, the J call TRBJ2-2, with 7 bases that match TRBD1. The V and J ends lost 5 bases and 3 bases, in that order; junction bases with no gene match: 9. Looked up from germline, CDR1 is KGHSH and CDR2 is LQKENI. CDR3 length: 16 residues. The CDR3 region is CASSLQGLRHTGELFF. The CDR3 DNA follows: TGTGCCAGCTCATTACAGGGGCTACGACACACCGGGGAGCTGTTTTTT.

CDR3 sequence: CSVEERGGYGYTF. Here the CDR3 DNA reads TGCAGCGTTGAAGAACGAGGTGGATATGGCTACACCTTC. The rearrangement uses TRBV29-1 and TRBJ1-2; no clear D. CDR3 length equals 13 residues. V lost 0 bases, J lost 5 bases, and 10 bases lay in between. CDR1 is SQVTM and CDR2 is ANQGSEA in the germline V gene.

V gene TRBV14 combines with J gene TRBJ2-1, with 8 bases identical to TRBD1. The length of the CDR3 is 12 residues. Germline assignment: CDR1 SGHDN and CDR2 FVKESK. J gave up 8 bases and V 8 bases, and 5 bases lay outside the gene matches. The CDR3: CASGRGRYEQFF. The CDR3 DNA follows: TGTGCCAGCGGCAGGGGGCGGTATGAGCAGTTCTTC.

This rearrangement joins TRBV4-3 to TRBJ2-6, with D tentatively TRBD2 (5 bases). Looked up from germline, CDR1 is LGHNA and CDR2 is YSLEER. The germline V and J ends were trimmed by 7 bases and 4 bases, with 14 bases remaining between them. This CDR3 has 15 residues. CDR3 in amino acids: CASTDLRGGANVLTF. For the CDR3, the DNA is TGCGCCAGCACCGACCTGAGAGGGGGGGCCAACGTCCTGACTTTC.

The chain uses TRBV28 and TRBJ1-4, with 7 positions matching TRBD1. CDR3 size: 14 residues. From germline, CDR1 is MDHEN and CDR2 SYDVKM. V trimming: 4 bases; J trimming: 10 bases; junction bases outside the gene matches: 9. The CDR3 DNA is TGTGCCAGCAGTTCGTCCGGGACAGTGGGAAAACTGTTTTTT. Its translation is CASSSSGTVGKLFF.

The rearrangement joins TRBV7-2 to TRBJ2-7; D is undetermined. The CDR3 loop spans 15 amino acids. Germline lookup yields CDR1 SGHTA and CDR2 FQGNSA. Trimming removed 4 bases from V and 2 bases from J, with 15 bases in between. This chain's CDR3 is CASSSDGGLAYEQYF. The CDR3 coding sequence is TGTGCCAGCAGCTCGGACGGTGGATTAGCCTACGAGCAGTACTTC.

The gene calls are TRBV11-2 and TRBJ2-7; D not resolved. CDR1 is SGHAT, CDR2 FQNNGV, per germline. V shed 8 bases and J shed 5 bases, with 7 bases lying between them. CDR3 length: 10 amino acids. The CDR3 region is CASGQDEQYF. CDR3 DNA: TGTGCCAGCGGTCAGGACGAGCAGTACTTC.

This sequence joins TRBV28 and TRBJ1-1, with 7 bases aligning to TRBD1. This CDR3 is built from 14 residues. Unmatched junction bases numbered 4, after V lost 6 bases and J lost 0 bases. CDR1 is MDHEN and CDR2 is SYDVKM in the germline V gene. CDR3: CASRTGTVNTEAFF. In DNA, the CDR3 is TGTGCCAGCAGGACCGGGACAGTGAACACTGAAGCTTTCTTT.

The genes are TRBV5-1 and TRBJ2-5; 7 nucleotides match TRBD2. Trimming removed 0 bases from V and 2 bases from J; junction bases left unmatched: 7. The germline CDR1 and CDR2 sequences are SGHRS and YFSETQ. This CDR3 has 16 amino acids. The CDR3 region is CASSLAPSGTQETQYF. CDR3 sequence (DNA): TGCGCCAGCAGCTTGGCGCCTAGCGGTACTCAAGAGACCCAGTACTTC.

This clone was found a few times. CDR3 region: CAWRKDRGVHNSPLHF. In nucleotides, the CDR3 is TGTGCCTGGAGAAAAGACAGGGGTGTCCATAATTCACCCCTCCACTTT. The rearrangement joins TRBV30 to TRBJ1-6; 8 bases match TRBD1. Germline CDR1 reads GTSNPN; CDR2 reads SVGIG (reference sequence). The V gene end was trimmed by 3 bases and the J gene end by 5 bases; junction bases not matched to a gene: 9. The CDR3 consists of 16 residues.

This sequence joins TRBV28 and TRBJ2-3, with 8 bases fitting TRBD1. CDR3 size: 14 residues. Germline V gives CDR1 MDHEN, CDR2 SYDVKM. V trimming: 5 bases; J trimming: 4 bases; junction bases outside the gene matches: 5. CDR3: CASSHGQGADTQYF. The CDR3 DNA sequence: TGTGCCAGCAGTCACGGACAGGGCGCAGATACGCAGTATTTT. Supplemented by reference TRBV28 and TRBJ2-3, the full variable domain reads DVKVTQSSRYLVKRTGEKVFLECVQDMDHENMFWYRQDPGLGLRLIYFSYDVKMKEKGDIPEGYSVSREKKERFSLILESASTNQTSMYLCASSHGQGADTQYFGPGTRLTVL.

This clone was recorded once. The chain has TRBV18 and TRBJ1-3, with D possibly matching TRBD1 (6 bases). Germline-derived CDR1 and CDR2 are KGHSH and LQKENI. This CDR3 region has 15 residues. With 2 bases removed from V and 0 bases from J, the gap between germline ends came to 8 bases. As DNA, the CDR3 is TGTGCCAGCTCACCAGGGGGCCGCTCTGGAAACACCATATATTTT. Amino acids: CASSPGGRSGNTIYF.

The chain recombines TRBV29-1 with TRBJ2-5; tentatively, D is TRBD2 (6 bases). Trimming took 6 bases from V and 4 from J, leaving 15 bases between them. The CDR3 runs to 13 residues. CDR1 is SQVTM, CDR2 ANQGSEA, per germline. The CDR3: CSVATSYGETQYF. DNA for the CDR3: TGCAGCGTCGCTACTAGCTACGGAGAGACCCAGTACTTC.

This clone was picked up a small number of times. The chain couples TRBV6-1 to TRBJ2-5, with 7 bases aligning to TRBD2. Germline V lookup: CDR1 MNHNS, CDR2 SASEGT. V was clipped by 6 bases and J by 2 bases; unmatched bases: 3. CDR3 length equals 13 residues. CDR3 coding DNA: TGTGCCAGCAGATTTAGCGGGCAAGAGACCCAGTACTTC. This sequence encodes CASRFSGQETQYF.